Listed here are 22 T cell receptor beta chains from one sample, sequenced in a study of CD8+CD57+ T cells in acquired aplastic anemia (dated by TCRdb to 2016 to 2019). The run used an Illumina HiSeq 2000. Genomic DNA was used as template for profiling of TCR beta VDJ combinations and CDR3 sequences. TCRdb cleaned the public reads at Q25 with fastp, built clones with MiXCR and kept in-frame beta chains. Rows merge per CDR3 protein into single entries with the most common DNA and genes. The sample table shows approximately 80,000 distinct CDR3 sequences, and under 80% are seen once. Clones ranked in the top ten supply approximately 81% of the sample. The patients picked for sequencing were ones in whom flow cytometry had shown an expansion of CD8+CD57+ cells. Input material: sorted CD4+, CD8+, or CD8+CD57+ T cells (not recorded which) from PBMCs. The receptors shown here come from a human donor with aplastic anemia.

This clonotype was detected only a few times. This chain connects TRBV2 to TRBJ2-7; no definite D call. From germline, CDR1 is SNHLY and CDR2 FYNNEI. There are 11 residues in the CDR3. Deletions cut 2 bases from V and 6 bases from J, with 5 bases between. This CDR3 is CASSERTEQYF. The CDR3 DNA follows: TGTGCCAGCAGTGAAAGGACCGAGCAGTACTTC.

This chain uses TRBV11-2 with TRBJ2-1; 15 nucleotides match TRBD2. Germline CDR1 reads SGHAT; CDR2 reads FQNNGV. The CDR3 is made up of 17 amino acids. With V trimmed by 3 bases and J by 8 bases, 8 bases remained unmatched. The CDR3 DNA reads TGTGCCAGCAGCTTCCACGGACTAGCGGGGGGGCAGCATGAGCAGTTCTTC. The encoded protein is CASSFHGLAGGQHEQFF.

The chain employs TRBV20-1 and TRBJ1-5, with 9 bases that match TRBD1. Germline CDR1 is DFQATT and CDR2 is SNEGSKA (reference sequence). The length of the CDR3 is 16 residues. Trimming removed 2 bases from V and 5 bases from J; junction bases left unmatched: 10. This CDR3 is CSARMGQGSPHQPQHF. In DNA form, the CDR3 reads TGCAGTGCTAGAATGGGACAGGGTTCCCCTCATCAGCCCCAGCATTTT.

The rearrangement joins TRBV20-1 to TRBJ1-2, with D possibly matching TRBD1 (6 bases). Germline CDR1 is DFQATT and CDR2 is SNEGSKA (reference sequence). The CDR3 is made up of 14 amino acids. Trimming stripped 5 bases from V and 5 bases from J, with 18 bases between. CDR3 region: CSARPLGAMYGYTF. The CDR3 nucleotides read TGCAGTGCTCGTCCTTTGGGGGCTATGTATGGCTACACCTTC.

The chain is built from TRBV7-6 and TRBJ2-7; D gene ambiguous. Germline CDR1 reads SGHVS; CDR2 reads FNYEAQ. The CDR3 spans 14 residues. Between the trimmed V and J ends, which lost 0 bases and 2 bases, there was a span of 8 bases. The chain's CDR3 is CASSLAVTTYEQYF. CDR3 coding DNA: TGTGCCAGCAGCTTAGCGGTCACTACCTACGAGCAGTACTTC.

The chain links TRBV2 to TRBJ2-7, with 9 bases aligning to TRBD1. The length of the CDR3 is 13 residues. V lost 7 bases, J lost 3 bases, and 4 bases stayed unmatched. From germline, CDR1 is SNHLY and CDR2 FYNNEI. The CDR3 region has the DNA TGTGCCAGCACTACGGGACAGGGCTACGAGCAGTACTTC. The encoded protein is CASTTGQGYEQYF.

The rearrangement joins TRBV25-1 to TRBJ1-1; weak D call: TRBD1 (5 bases). Looked up from germline, CDR1 is MGHDK and CDR2 is SYGVNS. Between the trimmed V and J ends, which lost 5 bases and 3 bases, there was a span of 13 bases. The CDR3 spans 14 residues. CDR3 sequence reads: CASSNMGRDTEAFF. The CDR3 nucleotides read TGTGCCAGCAGTAACATGGGGCGGGACACTGAAGCTTTCTTT.

The chain uses TRBV20-1 and TRBJ2-3; tentative D call: TRBD2 (6 bases). Trimming took off 0 bases at V and 0 bases at J, with 7 bases between the two ends. Germline V gene sequence: CDR1 DFQATT, CDR2 SNEGSKA (reference sequence). This CDR3 region has 14 residues. CDR3 bases: TGCAGTGCTAGAGACCGGGGGAGCACAGATACGCAGTATTTT. Amino acids: CSARDRGSTDTQYF.

The V gene is TRBV7-2, the J gene TRBJ1-1; tentative D call: TRBD1 (5 bases). V was shortened by 2 bases and J by 1 base, with 8 bases between the two germline ends. The germline gives CDR1 SGHTA, CDR2 FQGNSA. The CDR3 consists of 14 residues. DNA for the CDR3: TGTGCCAGCAGCTTATTAGGGGCGAACACTGAAGCTTTCTTT. It codes for CASSLLGANTEAFF.

By share of the sample, this clonotype is hyperexpanded. This chain links TRBV20-1 with TRBJ2-1, with TRBD1 as a possible D gene (5 bases). Germline V gives CDR1 DFQATT, CDR2 SNEGSKA (reference sequence). V was clipped by 6 bases and J by 3 bases, with 12 bases between them. The CDR3 loop spans 13 amino acids. The DNA of the CDR3 is TGCAGTGCGTCCAGGGCCCTCTACAATGAGCAGTTCTTC. It encodes CSASRALYNEQFF.

V usage is TRBV15 and J usage is TRBJ1-5; 8 bases are a match to TRBD1. V lost 3 bases to trimming and J lost 4 bases; unmatched junction nucleotides: 2. The CDR3 is 14 amino acids. Germline CDR1 LNHNV, CDR2 YYDKDF (reference sequence). In DNA, the CDR3 is TGTGCCACCAGCAGGGACAGGGTAAATCAGCCCCAGCATTTT. Amino acids: CATSRDRVNQPQHF.

The chain joins TRBV7-2 to TRBJ2-5; a weak D match, TRBD2 (6 bases). This CDR3 is 13 amino acids long. V gave up 3 bases and J gave up 4 bases, with 9 bases separating them. Germline V gene lookup returns CDR1 SGHTA and CDR2 FQGNSA. The CDR3 spells CASSFTGAETQYF. In DNA form, the CDR3 reads TGTGCCAGCAGCTTTACGGGAGCAGAGACCCAGTACTTC. Drawing the rest from reference TRBV7-2 and TRBJ2-5, the complete variable domain is GAGVSQSPSNKVTEKGKDVELRCDPISGHTALYWYRQSLGQGLEFLIYFQGNSAPDKSGLPSDRFSAERTGGSVSTLTIQRTQQEDSAVYLCASSFTGAETQYFGPGTRLLVL.

The V call is TRBV5-1, the J call TRBJ2-2; 7 positions agree with TRBD2. Germline CDR1 and CDR2: SGHRS and YFSETQ. J gave up 4 bases and V 4 bases, and 10 bases lay outside the gene matches. CDR3 length: 16 amino acids. CDR3 loop: CASSPGAGAGTGELFF. The CDR3 nucleotides read TGCGCCAGCAGCCCTGGTGCGGGAGCGGGCACCGGGGAGCTGTTTTTT.

The chain is built from TRBV11-1 and TRBJ2-2; D may correspond to TRBD1 or TRBD2 (5 bases each). The CDR3 has 18 amino acids. Deletions cut 5 bases from V and 0 bases from J, with 19 bases between. Germline V gene sequence: CDR1 SGHAT, CDR2 FQDESV (reference sequence). CDR3 nucleotide sequence: TGTGCCAGCAGCCCCAGTCCCGGGACCAGGACGAACACCGGGGAGCTGTTTTTT. Its protein is CASSPSPGTRTNTGELFF.

The chain employs TRBV24-1 and TRBJ1-1, with 9 bases aligning to TRBD1. Trimming removed 2 bases from V and 8 bases from J; junction bases left unmatched: 2. There are 13 residues in the CDR3. The germline V gene encodes CDR1 KGHDR and CDR2 SFDVKD. The CDR3 coding sequence is TGTGCCACCAGTGATTGGGGGACAGGGGAAGCTTTCTTT. It translates to CATSDWGTGEAFF.

In nucleotides, the CDR3 is TGTGCCACCAGCTCCTCAAGGTTGGCAGTTGCCAATCAGCCCCAGCATTTT. This gives the protein CATSSSRLAVANQPQHF. The V gene is TRBV15, the J gene TRBJ1-5; D not certain. In germline, CDR1 is LNHNV, CDR2 YYDKDF (reference sequence). The CDR3 covers 17 residues. The V end lost 5 bases, the J end lost 3 bases, and 20 bases lay between the germline ends.

This clonotype was seen a few times. The chain has TRBV19 and TRBJ1-2, with TRBD1 matching over 7 bases. This CDR3 comprises 13 residues. Germline V gives CDR1 LNHDA, CDR2 SQIVND (reference sequence). Germline trimming cut 6 bases from V and 8 bases from J; bases unmatched to any gene: 9. As DNA, the CDR3 is TGTGCCAGTAGCCGTCAGGGGGAACGGGGCTACACCTTC. As protein: CASSRQGERGYTF.

The chain employs TRBV7-6 and TRBJ1-2, with 7 bases fitting TRBD1. V dropped 1 base and J dropped 2; count of bases not matched to a gene: 13. There are 18 residues in the CDR3. Per the germline V gene, CDR1 is SGHVS and CDR2 is FNYEAQ. The CDR3 is CASSLDPVGTVANYGYTF. CDR3 DNA: TGTGCCAGCAGCTTAGACCCAGTAGGGACAGTGGCGAACTATGGCTACACCTTC.

In nucleotides, the CDR3 is TGTGCCAGTAGGGGGGATTTCTACGCTGGAAACACCATATATTTT. Protein sequence: CASRGDFYAGNTIYF. This chain joins TRBV19 and TRBJ1-3, with D possibly matching TRBD1 (5 bases). The CDR3 length is 15 residues. V lost 6 bases and J lost 2, with 14 bases in between. CDR1 is LNHDA, CDR2 SQIVND, per germline (reference sequence).

This clonotype was recorded a few times. This rearrangement joins TRBV5-6 to TRBJ2-7, with 7 positions matching TRBD2. The CDR3 loop spans 13 amino acids. Trimming at V came to 4 bases and at J to 1 base, leaving 2 bases not matched to a gene. Germline-derived CDR1 and CDR2 are SGHDT and YYEEEE. The CDR3 bases are TGTGCCAGCAGCCGGCGGGAGTCCTACGAGCAGTACTTC. Amino acids: CASSRRESYEQYF.

This chain uses TRBV24-1 with TRBJ1-2, with 7 bases that match TRBD1. The ends lost 9 bases at V and 6 bases at J; junction bases unmatched: 12. The V gene's germline CDR1 is KGHDR and CDR2 SFDVKD. This CDR3 is 14 amino acids long. CDR3 sequence: CATSNRQGPNGYTF. The CDR3, as DNA: TGTGCCACCTCAAACCGACAGGGTCCAAATGGCTACACCTTC.

This chain uses TRBV20-1 with TRBJ1-1; no clear D gene. Germline CDR1 is DFQATT and CDR2 is SNEGSKA (reference sequence). V dropped 0 bases and J dropped 0 bases, with 5 bases sitting between them. This CDR3 spans 13 amino acids. The CDR3 is CSARDWLNTEAFF. CDR3 bases: TGCAGTGCTAGAGATTGGTTGAACACTGAAGCTTTCTTT.